The rows below give T cell receptor beta chains drawn from one sample of a study of blood T cell repertoires in COVID-19. Sequencing used immunoSEQ multiplex PCR; TCRdb keeps in-frame clones, though not all of them. The sample consists of 80,000 to 90,000 clones, around 80% of them appearing once. Material: peripheral blood. The source of these receptors is a woman at least 80 years old with acute or convalescent COVID-19. Both conserved end residues are part of each CDR3. The D gene is left open where the match is weak. Clone size appears in some rows only: once, few, many, or a class for an expanded clone.

j_call | d_call | clone_size | v_call | cdr3_nt | cdr3_aa
TRBJ2-5 | TRBD2 | few | TRBV5-1 | TGCGCCAGCAGCTTGGCCCCAGCGGGGAACCAAGAGACCCAGTACTTC | CASSLAPAGNQETQYF
TRBJ2-5 | - | - | TRBV6-6 | TGTGCCAGCAGTTCCCTACTGGCGGTAGAAGAGACCCAGTACTTC | CASSSLLAVEETQYF
TRBJ2-1 | - | - | TRBV3-1/TRBV3-2 | TGTGCCAGCAGCCAAGATAAGAGCTCCTACAATGAGCAGTTCTTC | CASSQDKSSYNEQFF
TRBJ2-1 | - | - | TRBV3-1/TRBV3-2 | TGTGCCAGCAGCCCGAACAACAATGAGCAGTTCTTC | CASSPNNNEQFF
TRBJ1-1 | - | - | TRBV12-3/TRBV12-4 | TGTGCCAGCAGTCCCTCACGGACTGAAGCTTTCTTT | CASSPSRTEAFF
TRBJ1-4 | TRBD1 | - | TRBV6-5 | TGTGCCAGCAGAAGGACAGGGCTTAATGAAAAACTGTTTTTT | CASRRTGLNEKLFF
TRBJ1-5 | - | - | TRBV6-1 | TGTGCCAGCAGTGAATGGAGTCAGGGCCGCAATCAGCCCCAGCATTTT | CASSEWSQGRNQPQHF
TRBJ1-3 | TRBD1 | - | TRBV6-2/TRBV6-3 | TGTGCCAGCAGTCACCCCGGGACAGGGGCTGGAAACACCATATATTTT | CASSHPGTGAGNTIYF
TRBJ1-5 | - | - | TRBV7-8 | TGTGCCAGCAGAAGGGACACCGGTGATCAGCCCCAGCATTTT | CASRRDTGDQPQHF
TRBJ2-7 | TRBD2 | few | TRBV10-3 | TGTGCCATCAGTGGTAGCGGGGGCCCCTACGAGCAGTACTTC | CAISGSGGPYEQYF
TRBJ2-7 | - | - | TRBV6-5 | - | CASSVAAGISLYF
TRBJ1-2 | - | - | TRBV28 | TGTGCCAGCAGTTTTACTATAGCTAACTATGGCTACACCTTC | CASSFTIANYGYTF
TRBJ2-3 | - | - | TRBV3-1/TRBV3-2 | TGTGCCAGCAGCCCGCCTATTACAGATACGCAGTATTTT | CASSPPITDTQYF
TRBJ1-3 | - | - | TRBV12-3/TRBV12-4 | TGTGCCAGCAGTTTTTTCGCTGGAAACACCATATATTTT | CASSFFAGNTIYF
TRBJ2-2 | TRBD2 | - | TRBV6-5 | TGTGCCAGCAGGCCTAGCGGGGTAGGCGGGGAGCTGTTTTTT | CASRPSGVGGELFF
TRBJ2-6 | TRBD2 | - | TRBV15 | TGTGCCACCAGCAGAGCTTTGGTAGCGGGGTCCTCTGGGGCCAACGTCCTGACTTTC | CATSRALVAGSSGANVLTF